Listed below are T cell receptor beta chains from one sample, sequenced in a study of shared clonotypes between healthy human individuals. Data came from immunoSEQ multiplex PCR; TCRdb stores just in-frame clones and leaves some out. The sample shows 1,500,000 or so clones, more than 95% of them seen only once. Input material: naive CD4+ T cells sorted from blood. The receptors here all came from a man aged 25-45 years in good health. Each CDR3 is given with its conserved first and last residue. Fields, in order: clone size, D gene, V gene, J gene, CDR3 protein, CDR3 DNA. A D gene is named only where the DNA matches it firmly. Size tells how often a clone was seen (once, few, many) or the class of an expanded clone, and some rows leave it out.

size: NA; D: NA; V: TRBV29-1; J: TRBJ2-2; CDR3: CSVVWLAGSGELFF; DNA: TGCAGCGTTGTGTGGTTGGCGGGGAGCGGGGAGCTGTTTTTT
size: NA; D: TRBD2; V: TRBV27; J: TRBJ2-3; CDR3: CASKRLAGGTDTQYF; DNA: TGTGCCAGCAAGAGACTAGCGGGAGGCACAGATACGCAGTATTTT
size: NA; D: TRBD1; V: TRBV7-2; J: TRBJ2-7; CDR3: CASSLPGQGLSYEQYF; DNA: TGTGCCAGCAGCTTACCGGGACAGGGCCTCTCCTACGAGCAGTACTTC
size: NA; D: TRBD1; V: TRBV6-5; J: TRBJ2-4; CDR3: CASSYRSQGASIQYF; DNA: TGTGCCAGCAGTTACCGCTCCCAGGGGGCGAGCATTCAGTACTTC
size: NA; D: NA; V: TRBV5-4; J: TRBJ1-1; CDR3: CASSLGGGNTEAFF; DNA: TGTGCCAGCAGCTTGGGGGGAGGGAACACTGAAGCTTTCTTT
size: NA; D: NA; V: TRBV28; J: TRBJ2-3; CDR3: CASSQGTSTDTQYF; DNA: TGTGCCAGCAGCCAAGGGACTAGCACAGATACGCAGTATTTT
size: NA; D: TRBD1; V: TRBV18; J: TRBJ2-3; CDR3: CASSLPGQGTDTQYF; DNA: TGTGCCAGCTCATTGCCGGGACAGGGGACAGATACGCAGTATTTT
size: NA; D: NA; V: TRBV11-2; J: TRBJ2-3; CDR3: CASSLDLPADTQYF; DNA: TGTGCCAGCAGCTTAGATCTTCCCGCAGATACGCAGTATTTT
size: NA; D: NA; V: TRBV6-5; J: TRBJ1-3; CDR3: CASSGNREGNTIYF; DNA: TGTGCCAGCAGTGGGAACAGGGAGGGAAACACCATATATTTT
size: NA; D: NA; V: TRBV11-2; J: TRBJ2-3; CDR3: CASSFRDTQYF; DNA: TGTGCCAGCAGCTTCAGGGATACGCAGTATTTT
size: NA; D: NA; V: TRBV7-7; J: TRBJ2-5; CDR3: CASSPRITQETQYF; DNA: TGTGCTAGCAGCCCCCGTATAACCCAAGAGACCCAGTACTTC
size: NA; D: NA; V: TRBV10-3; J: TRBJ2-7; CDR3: CAISESRVSYEQYF; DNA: TGTGCCATCAGTGAGTCTAGGGTATCCTACGAGCAGTACTTC
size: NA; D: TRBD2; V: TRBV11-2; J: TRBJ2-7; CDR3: CASSPGLAASYEQYF; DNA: TGTGCCAGCAGCCCGGGACTAGCGGCCTCCTACGAGCAGTACTTC
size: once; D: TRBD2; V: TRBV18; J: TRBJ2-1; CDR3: CASSPGLAGTYNEQFF; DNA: TGTGCCAGCTCACCCGGCCTAGCGGGAACCTACAATGAGCAGTTCTTC
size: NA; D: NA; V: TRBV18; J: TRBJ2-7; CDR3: CASSPPHPRVPEQYF; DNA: TGTGCCAGCTCACCACCGCACCCCCGTGTGCCCGAGCAGTACTTC
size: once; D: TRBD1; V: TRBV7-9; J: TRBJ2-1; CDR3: CASSSTGYQGDEQFF; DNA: TGTGCCAGCAGCTCGACAGGGTACCAGGGTGATGAGCAGTTCTTC
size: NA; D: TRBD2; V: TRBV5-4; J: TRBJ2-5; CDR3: CASSLGSSGQETQYF; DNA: TGTGCCAGCAGCTTGGGGTCTAGCGGACAAGAGACCCAGTACTTC
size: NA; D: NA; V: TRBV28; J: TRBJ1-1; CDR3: CASNGGLNTEAFF; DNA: TGTGCCAGCAACGGAGGATTGAACACTGAAGCTTTCTTT
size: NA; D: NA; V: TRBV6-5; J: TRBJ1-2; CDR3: CASSLRGADGYTF; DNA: TGTGCCAGCAGCCTCAGGGGCGCGGATGGCTACACCTTC
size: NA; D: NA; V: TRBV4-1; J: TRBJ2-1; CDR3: CASSQDRAGKINEQFF; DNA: TGCGCCAGCAGCCAAGATAGGGCAGGGAAGATCAATGAGCAGTTCTTC